This paragraph covers one T cell receptor (beta chain) sequence. Antigen: not known. The V gene's germline CDR1 is KGHSH and CDR2 LQKENI. There are 15 residues in the CDR3. With 5 bases clipped from V and 4 bases from J, the junction kept 3 bases outside the gene matches. The sample comes from a study of T cell responses to AZD1222 COVID-19 vaccine. Overall study results and limits: Spike-spanning, vaccine-associated CD4 TCRs were dominant at 160-218 and 743-854.

The assay was immunoSEQ multiplex PCR, and TCRdb's table has in-frame clones only and misses some. The sample gives approximately 110,000 clones, around 90% of which show up once; approximately 1.2% is in the top ten. Sequencing used peripheral blood, obtained on day 0 of AZD1222 vaccination. The TCR was taken from an adult in good health. J is TRBJ2-5 and V is TRBV18, with TRBD2 identical over 14 bases. CDR3 nucleotides: TGTGCCAGCTCAACAGGGACTAGCGGGAGAGAGACCCAGTACTTC. Translation gives CASSTGTSGRETQYF.